The subject of this entry is one TCR beta chain. Its antigen is not known. This sample was included in a study of shared clonotypes between healthy human individuals. Whole-study results and caveats: Sequencing depth was a factor that was expected to affect clonotype sharing among donors.

Clones were read by immunoSEQ multiplex PCR, and TCRdb kept only the in-frame ones, dropping some. The data show millions of clones, with roughly nine tenths seen just once and over 0.12% held by the top ten. This CDR3 is built from 14 residues. CDR1 is SGHAT, CDR2 FQNNGV, per germline. V lost 5 bases, J lost 0 bases, and 3 bases stayed unmatched. Sequencing input: naive CD4+ T cells sorted from blood. Subset of the sample: CD45RA+ positively selected. This sequence originates from a man aged 18 to 29 in good health. The V gene is TRBV11-2, the J gene TRBJ2-7; 8 bases map to TRBD2. CDR3 in DNA: TGTGCCAGCAGCCCACTAGCGGCCTCCTACGAGCAGTACTTC. This translates into CASSPLAASYEQYF.